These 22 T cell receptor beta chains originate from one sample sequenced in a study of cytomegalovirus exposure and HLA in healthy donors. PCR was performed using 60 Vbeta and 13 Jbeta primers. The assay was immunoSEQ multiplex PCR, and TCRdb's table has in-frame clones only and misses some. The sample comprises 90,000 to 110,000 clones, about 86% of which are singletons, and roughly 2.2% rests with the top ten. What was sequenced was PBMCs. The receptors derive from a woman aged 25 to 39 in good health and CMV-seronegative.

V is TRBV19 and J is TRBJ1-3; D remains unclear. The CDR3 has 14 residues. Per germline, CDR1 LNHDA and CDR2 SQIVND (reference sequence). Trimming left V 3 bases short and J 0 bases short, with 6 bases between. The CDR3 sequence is CASSIQISGNTIYF. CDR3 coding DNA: TGTGCCAGTAGTATCCAGATCTCTGGAAACACCATATATTTT.

The CDR3 bases are TGTGCCAGCAGTTTGGCGGGGACTGAAAAACTGTTTTTT. It codes for CASSLAGTEKLFF. The chain employs TRBV28 and TRBJ1-4, with D possibly being TRBD1 (5 bases). The CDR3 is 13 residues long. CDR1 and CDR2 (germline): MDHEN, SYDVKM. Between the trimmed V and J ends, which lost 3 bases and 7 bases, there was a span of 9 bases.

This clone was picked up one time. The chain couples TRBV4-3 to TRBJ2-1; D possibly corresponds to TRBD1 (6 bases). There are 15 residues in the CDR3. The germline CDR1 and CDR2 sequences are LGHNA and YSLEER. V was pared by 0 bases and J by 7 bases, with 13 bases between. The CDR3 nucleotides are TGCGCCAGCAGCCAAGAGCCAGGGGTTGTAAATGAGCAGTTCTTC. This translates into CASSQEPGVVNEQFF.

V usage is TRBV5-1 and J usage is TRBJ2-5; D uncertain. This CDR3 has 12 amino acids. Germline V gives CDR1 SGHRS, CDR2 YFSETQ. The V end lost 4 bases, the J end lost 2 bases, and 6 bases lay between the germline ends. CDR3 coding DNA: TGCGCCAGCAGCCAGAATCAAGAGACCCAGTACTTC. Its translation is CASSQNQETQYF.

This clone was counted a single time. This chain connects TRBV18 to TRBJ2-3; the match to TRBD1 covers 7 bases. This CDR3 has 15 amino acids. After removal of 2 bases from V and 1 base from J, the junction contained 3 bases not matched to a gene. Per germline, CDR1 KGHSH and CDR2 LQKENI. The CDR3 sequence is CASSPFGQGTDTQYF. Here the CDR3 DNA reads TGTGCCAGCTCACCATTCGGACAGGGCACAGATACGCAGTATTTT.

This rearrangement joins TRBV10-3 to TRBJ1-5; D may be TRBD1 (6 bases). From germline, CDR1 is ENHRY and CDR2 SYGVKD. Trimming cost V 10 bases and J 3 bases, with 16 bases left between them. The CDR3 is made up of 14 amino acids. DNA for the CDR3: TGTGCCACCCAACCCGGACAGCACAATCAGCCCCAGCATTTT. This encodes CATQPGQHNQPQHF.

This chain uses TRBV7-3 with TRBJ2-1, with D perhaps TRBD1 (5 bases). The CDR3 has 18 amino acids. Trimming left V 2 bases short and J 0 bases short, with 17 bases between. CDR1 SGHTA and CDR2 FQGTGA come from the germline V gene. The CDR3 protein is CASSLGRVETSSYNEQFF. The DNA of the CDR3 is TGTGCCAGCAGCTTAGGCAGGGTTGAAACCAGCTCCTACAATGAGCAGTTCTTC.

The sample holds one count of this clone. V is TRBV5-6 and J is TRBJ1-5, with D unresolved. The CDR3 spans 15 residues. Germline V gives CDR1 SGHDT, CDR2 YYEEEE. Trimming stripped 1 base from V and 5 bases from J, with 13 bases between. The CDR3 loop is CASSLKLSGYQPQHF. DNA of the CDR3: TGTGCCAGCAGCTTGAAATTATCAGGTTATCAGCCCCAGCATTTT.

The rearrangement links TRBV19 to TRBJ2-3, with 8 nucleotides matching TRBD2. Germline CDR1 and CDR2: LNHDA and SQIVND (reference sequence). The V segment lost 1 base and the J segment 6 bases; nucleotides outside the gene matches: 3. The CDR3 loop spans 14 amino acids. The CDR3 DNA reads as TGTGCCAGTAGTATAGGAGCGGGAGTTGATACGCAGTATTTT. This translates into CASSIGAGVDTQYF. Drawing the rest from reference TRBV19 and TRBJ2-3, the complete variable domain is DGGITQSPKYLFRKEGQNVTLSCEQNLNHDAMYWYRQDPGQGLRLIYYSQIVNDFQKGDIAEGYSVSREKKESFPLTVTSAQKNPTAFYLCASSIGAGVDTQYFGPGTRLTVL.

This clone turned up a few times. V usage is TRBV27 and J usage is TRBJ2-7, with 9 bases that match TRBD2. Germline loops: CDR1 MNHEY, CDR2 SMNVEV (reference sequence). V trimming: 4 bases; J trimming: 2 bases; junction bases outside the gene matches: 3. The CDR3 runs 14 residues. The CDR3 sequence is CASSYLAGTYEQYF. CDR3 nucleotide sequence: TGTGCCAGCAGTTACCTAGCGGGAACCTACGAGCAGTACTTC.

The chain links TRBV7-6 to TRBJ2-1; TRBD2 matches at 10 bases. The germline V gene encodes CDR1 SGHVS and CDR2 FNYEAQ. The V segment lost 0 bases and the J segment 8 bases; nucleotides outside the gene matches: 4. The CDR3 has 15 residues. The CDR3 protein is CASSLAGLAGDEQFF. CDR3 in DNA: TGTGCCAGCAGCTTAGCGGGGCTAGCGGGAGATGAGCAGTTCTTC.

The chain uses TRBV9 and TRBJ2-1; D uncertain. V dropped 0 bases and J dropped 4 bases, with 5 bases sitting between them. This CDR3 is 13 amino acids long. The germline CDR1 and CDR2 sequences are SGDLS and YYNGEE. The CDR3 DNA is TGTGCCAGCAGCGTAGCCCGGTACAATGAGCAGTTCTTC. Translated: CASSVARYNEQFF.

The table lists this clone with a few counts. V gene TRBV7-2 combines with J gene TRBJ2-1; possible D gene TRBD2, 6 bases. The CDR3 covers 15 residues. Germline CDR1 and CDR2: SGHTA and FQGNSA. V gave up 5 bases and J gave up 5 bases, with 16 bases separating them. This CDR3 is CASSTGLHPNNEQFF. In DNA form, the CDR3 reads TGTGCCAGCAGCACGGGACTCCACCCCAACAATGAGCAGTTCTTC. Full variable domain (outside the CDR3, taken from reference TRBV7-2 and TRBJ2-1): GAGVSQSPSNKVTEKGKDVELRCDPISGHTALYWYRQSLGQGLEFLIYFQGNSAPDKSGLPSDRFSAERTGGSVSTLTIQRTQQEDSAVYLCASSTGLHPNNEQFFGPGTRLTVL.

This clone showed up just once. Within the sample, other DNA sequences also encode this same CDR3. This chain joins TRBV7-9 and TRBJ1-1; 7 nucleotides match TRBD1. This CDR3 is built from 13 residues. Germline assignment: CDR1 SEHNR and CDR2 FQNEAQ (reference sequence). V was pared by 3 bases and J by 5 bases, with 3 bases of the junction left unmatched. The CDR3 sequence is CASSLRGRTEAFF. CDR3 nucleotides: TGTGCCAGCAGCTTGAGGGGGCGGACTGAAGCTTTCTTT.

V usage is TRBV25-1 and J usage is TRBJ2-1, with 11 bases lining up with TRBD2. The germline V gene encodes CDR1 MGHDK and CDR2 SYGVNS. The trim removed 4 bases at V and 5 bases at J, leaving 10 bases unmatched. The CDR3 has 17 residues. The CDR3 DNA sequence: TGTGCCAGCAGTGTTCCCTATAGCGGGAGGGCAGACAATGAGCAGTTCTTC. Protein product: CASSVPYSGRADNEQFF.

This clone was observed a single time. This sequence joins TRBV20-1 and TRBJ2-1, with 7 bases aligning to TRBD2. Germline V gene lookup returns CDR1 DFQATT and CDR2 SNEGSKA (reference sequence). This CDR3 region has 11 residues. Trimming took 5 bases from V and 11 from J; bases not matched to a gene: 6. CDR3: CSALKSGKQFF. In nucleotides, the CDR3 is TGCAGTGCTCTAAAAAGCGGGAAGCAGTTCTTC.

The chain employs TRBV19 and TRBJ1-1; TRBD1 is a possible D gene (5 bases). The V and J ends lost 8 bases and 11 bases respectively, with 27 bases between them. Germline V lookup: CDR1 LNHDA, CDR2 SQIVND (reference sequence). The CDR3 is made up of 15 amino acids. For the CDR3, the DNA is TGTGCCAGTGAAACGAGGAATACGGGGGTTTTTTATGCTTTCTTT. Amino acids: CASETRNTGVFYAFF.

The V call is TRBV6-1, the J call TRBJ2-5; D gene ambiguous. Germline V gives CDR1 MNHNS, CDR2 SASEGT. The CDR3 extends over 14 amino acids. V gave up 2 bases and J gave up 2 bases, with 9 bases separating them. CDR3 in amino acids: CASSELRPQETQYF. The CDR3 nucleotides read TGTGCCAGCAGTGAATTGCGGCCTCAAGAGACCCAGTACTTC.

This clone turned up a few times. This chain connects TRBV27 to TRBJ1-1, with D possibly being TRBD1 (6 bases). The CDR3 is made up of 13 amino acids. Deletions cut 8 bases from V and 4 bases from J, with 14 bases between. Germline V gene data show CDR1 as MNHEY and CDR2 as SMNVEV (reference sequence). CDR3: CASSRGGTTEAFF. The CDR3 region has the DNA TGTGCCAGCTCGAGGGGGGGAACCACTGAAGCTTTCTTT.

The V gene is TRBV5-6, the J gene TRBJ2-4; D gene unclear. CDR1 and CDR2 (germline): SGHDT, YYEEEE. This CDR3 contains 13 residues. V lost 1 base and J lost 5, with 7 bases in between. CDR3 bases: TGTGCCAGCAGCTTGCCCTCGGAAAACATTCAGTACTTC. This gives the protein CASSLPSENIQYF.

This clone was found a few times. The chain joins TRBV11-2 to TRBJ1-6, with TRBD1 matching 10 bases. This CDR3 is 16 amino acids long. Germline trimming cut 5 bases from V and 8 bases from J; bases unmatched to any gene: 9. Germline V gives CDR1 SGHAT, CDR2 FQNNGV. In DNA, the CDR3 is TGTGCCAGCAGCCCCTATGGGACAGGGGATGATTCACCCCTCCACTTT. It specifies CASSPYGTGDDSPLHF.

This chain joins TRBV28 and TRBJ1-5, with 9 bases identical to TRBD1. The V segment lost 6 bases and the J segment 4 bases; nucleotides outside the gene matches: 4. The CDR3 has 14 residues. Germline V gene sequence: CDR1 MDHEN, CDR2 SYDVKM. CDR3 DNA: TGTGCCAGCAGACGGGACAGGGAGAATCAGCCCCAGCATTTT. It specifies CASRRDRENQPQHF.